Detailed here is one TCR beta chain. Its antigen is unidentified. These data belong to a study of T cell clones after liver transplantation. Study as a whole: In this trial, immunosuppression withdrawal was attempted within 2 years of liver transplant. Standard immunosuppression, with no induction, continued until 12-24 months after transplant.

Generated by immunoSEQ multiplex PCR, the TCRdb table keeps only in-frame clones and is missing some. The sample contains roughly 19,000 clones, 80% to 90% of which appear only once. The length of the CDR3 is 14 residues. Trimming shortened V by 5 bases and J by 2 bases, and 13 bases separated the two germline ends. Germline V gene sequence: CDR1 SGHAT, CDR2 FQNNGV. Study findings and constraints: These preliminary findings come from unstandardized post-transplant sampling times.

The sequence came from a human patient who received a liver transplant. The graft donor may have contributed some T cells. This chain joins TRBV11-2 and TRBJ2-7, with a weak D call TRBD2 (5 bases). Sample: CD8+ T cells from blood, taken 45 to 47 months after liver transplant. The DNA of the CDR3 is TGTGCCAGCAGCACCCGAGGGAACACCTACGAGCAGTACTTC. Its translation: CASSTRGNTYEQYF. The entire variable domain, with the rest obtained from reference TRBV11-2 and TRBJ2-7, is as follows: EAGVAQSPRYKIIEKRQSVAFWCNPISGHATLYWYQQILGQGPKLLIQFQNNGVVDDSQLPKDRFSAERLKGVDSTLKIQPAKLEDSAVYLCASSTRGNTYEQYFGPGTRLTVT.